The T cell receptor (beta chain) under discussion was sequenced for a study of T-cell memory formation after mild COVID-19. TCRdb redid the calling of the 5' RACE reads with MiXCR, one entry per CDR3 protein. This table holds fewer than 500,000 distinct CDR3 sequences, around 25% found once. The V and J ends lost 6 bases and 4 bases, in that order; junction bases with no gene match: 11. CDR3 length: 15 amino acids. The table lists this clonotype with a count of one. The V and J genes are TRBV12-3 or TRBV12-4 and TRBJ2-5, with 7 bases aligning to TRBD1. This TCR came from an adult woman who had mild COVID-19 (a few samples of this study predate the infection). Cell type and time point are not known. Sequenced input: PBMCs or a T cell subset sorted from them (not recorded which). Here the CDR3 DNA reads TGTGCCAGCAGCCGGGGACAGCAACTACGAGAGACCCAGTACTTC. As protein: CASSRGQQLRETQYF.